This TCR beta chain was sequenced during a study of blood T cell repertoires in COVID-19. Data came from immunoSEQ multiplex PCR; TCRdb stores just in-frame clones and leaves some out. The sample carries over 200,000 clones, 75% to 90% recorded once. This clone was found once. The germline V gene encodes CDR1 MNHNY and CDR2 SVGAGI (reference sequence). The V and J ends lost 5 bases and 7 bases respectively, with 15 bases between them. The CDR3 has 13 amino acids. The study drew participants aged about 18 to 89 years from 20 to 30 US areas. Exposed participants encountered a COVID-19 case during the 2 weeks preceding study entry.

The sequenced sample was PBMCs or T cells enriched from blood (not recorded which). The source is a woman aged 25 to 39 who had been exposed to COVID-19. The V gene is TRBV6-6, the J gene TRBJ2-7, with a weak D call TRBD2 (5 bases). The CDR3 bases are TGTGCCAGCAGTCGGTGGAGGAACGGGGAGCAGTACTTC. The encoded protein is CASSRWRNGEQYF.